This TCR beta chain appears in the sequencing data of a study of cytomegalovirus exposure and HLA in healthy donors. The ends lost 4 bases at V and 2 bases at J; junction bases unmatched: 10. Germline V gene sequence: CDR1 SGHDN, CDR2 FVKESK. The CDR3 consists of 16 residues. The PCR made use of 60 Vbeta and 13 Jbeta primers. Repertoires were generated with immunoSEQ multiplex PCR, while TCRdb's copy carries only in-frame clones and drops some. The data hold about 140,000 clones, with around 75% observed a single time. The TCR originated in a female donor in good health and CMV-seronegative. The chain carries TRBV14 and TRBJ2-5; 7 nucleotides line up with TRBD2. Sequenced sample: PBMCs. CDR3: CASSPLQAGLQETQYF. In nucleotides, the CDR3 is TGTGCCAGCAGCCCCCTTCAAGCGGGACTACAAGAGACCCAGTACTTC.